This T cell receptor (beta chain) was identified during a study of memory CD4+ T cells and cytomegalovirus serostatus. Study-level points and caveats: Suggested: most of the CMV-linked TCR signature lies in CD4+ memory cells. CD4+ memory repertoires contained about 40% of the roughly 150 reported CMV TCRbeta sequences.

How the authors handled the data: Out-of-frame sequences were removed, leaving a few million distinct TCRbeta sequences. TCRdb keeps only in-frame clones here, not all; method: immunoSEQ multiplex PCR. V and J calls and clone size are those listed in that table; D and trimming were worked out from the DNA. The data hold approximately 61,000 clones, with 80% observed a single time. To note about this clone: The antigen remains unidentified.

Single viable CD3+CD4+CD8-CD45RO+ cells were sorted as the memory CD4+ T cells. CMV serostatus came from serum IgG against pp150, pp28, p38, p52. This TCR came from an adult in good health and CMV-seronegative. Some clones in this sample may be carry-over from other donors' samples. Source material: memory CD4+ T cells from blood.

The CDR3 spells CASSSLTSGRVYEQYF. The CDR3 DNA reads TGTGCCAGCAGTTCCCTTACTAGCGGGAGGGTCTACGAGCAGTACTTC. The V gene is TRBV27, the J gene TRBJ2-7, with 13 bases lining up with TRBD2. The germline V gene has CDR1 MNHEY and CDR2 SMNVEV (reference sequence). With V trimmed by 4 bases and J by 3 bases, 6 bases remained unmatched. The CDR3 contains 16 residues.